Shown below are 2 T cell receptor beta chains from a single sample sequenced in a study of T cell repertoires in cytomegalovirus infection. One entry per CDR3 protein results from TCRdb running MiXCR on the reads. The sample has roughly 120,000 distinct CDR3 sequences, 10% seen once. These TCRs' antigens remain unknown. Sequenced: PBMCs, sequenced either directly or after in vitro stimulation (not recorded which). These receptors originate from a human donor in good health (CMV status not recorded). Some clones in this sample may be carry-over from other donors' samples.

This clonotype was observed at least ten times. The rearrangement joins TRBV4-1 to TRBJ2-3, with TRBD2 identical over 7 bases. V was pared by 6 bases and J by 5 bases, with 11 bases of the junction left unmatched. Germline CDR1 and CDR2: MGHRA and YSYEKL. This CDR3 comprises 15 residues. CDR3 region: CASRQWREREDTQYF. The CDR3 region has the DNA TGCGCCAGCAGGCAATGGCGGGAGAGGGAAGATACGCAGTATTTT.

This clonotype was observed at least ten times. This rearrangement joins TRBV2 to TRBJ1-2, with 9 nucleotides matching TRBD1. Germline loops: CDR1 SNHLY, CDR2 FYNNEI. The length of the CDR3 is 16 residues. V lost 4 bases to trimming and J lost 1 base; unmatched junction nucleotides: 7. The CDR3 bases are TGTGCCAGCAGTGCGGGACAGGGTAGAGGTAACTATGGCTACACCTTC. It yields the protein CASSAGQGRGNYGYTF.